This T cell receptor (beta chain) originates from a study of blood T cell repertoires in COVID-19. For the study at large: The study drew acute and convalescent COVID-19 samples from the United States, Italy and Spain.

This table comes from immunoSEQ multiplex PCR, and its TCRdb copy is limited to in-frame clones, with some not included. Of about 69,000 clones listed, approximately 86% are singletons. Germline CDR1 reads SGHRS; CDR2 reads YFSETQ. V was clipped by 3 bases and J by 0 bases; unmatched bases: 7. CDR3 length: 16 residues. The chain uses TRBV5-1 and TRBJ2-3, with 7 bases aligning to TRBD1. The receptor comes from a man aged 35 to 55 with COVID-19, enrolled during active disease. Sequences were obtained from peripheral blood. The CDR3 loop reads CASSYGTEPSTDTQYF. DNA of the CDR3: TGCGCCAGCAGCTACGGGACAGAACCTAGCACAGATACGCAGTATTTT. The full variable domain, completed using reference TRBV5-1 and TRBJ2-3, is KAGVTQTPRYLIKTRGQQVTLSCSPISGHRSVSWYQQTPGQGLQFLFEYFSETQRNKGNFPGRFSGRQFSNSRSEMNVSTLELGDSALYLCASSYGTEPSTDTQYFGPGTRLTVL.